This passage covers 29 T cell receptor beta chains from one sample sequenced in a study of persistence of HIV-infected CD4 T cells. Sequencing used immunoSEQ version 4 in survey mode. Produced via immunoSEQ multiplex PCR; TCRdb's table is partial and in-frame only. There are about 40,000 clones in the sample; approximately 80% occur only once, and 13% to 15% lies in the top ten. These receptors' antigens are unknown. The stimulus was an HIV-1 Gag 15-mer peptide pool, around 1.1 ug/peptide/mL. CD40L/CD69 double-negative CD45RO-high memory CD4+ T cells were collected. This material consisted of CD4+ T cells sorted from PBMCs after approximately 19-hour stimulation, taken from a patient who received antiretroviral therapy. The receptor set was obtained from an adult man with HIV who was CMV-seropositive.

The rearrangement links TRBV5-4 to TRBJ2-3; possibly TRBD1 for D (6 bases). Germline V gene sequence: CDR1 SGHNT, CDR2 YYREEE (reference sequence). This CDR3 has 17 residues. Trimming shortened V by 0 bases and J by 0 bases, and 14 bases separated the two germline ends. The CDR3 bases are TGTGCCAGCAGCTTGGGGGGCAGGGGTACTAGCACAGATACGCAGTATTTT. Encoded protein: CASSLGGRGTSTDTQYF.

This clone ranks as medium-sized. CDR3 sequence: CASSQRGTPGEPQHF. As DNA, the CDR3 is TGCGCCAGCAGCCAACGCGGGACTCCCGGGGAGCCCCAGCATTTT. This chain uses TRBV4-1 with TRBJ1-5; TRBD1 might be the D (5 bases). Germline values: CDR1 MGHRA, CDR2 YSYEKL. The CDR3 is made up of 15 amino acids. The germline V and J ends were trimmed by 2 bases and 8 bases, with 16 bases remaining between them.

This chain links TRBV11-1 with TRBJ2-1; the D gene is possibly TRBD1 (7 bases). Germline CDR1 reads SGHAT; CDR2 reads FQDESV (reference sequence). Trimming took 2 bases from V and 12 from J, leaving 23 bases between them. The CDR3 runs 16 residues. CDR3 residues: CASSLRGDSRGPLQFF. The DNA for the CDR3 is TGTGCCAGCAGCTTAAGGGGGGACAGTCGGGGCCCCTTGCAGTTCTTC.

The rearrangement links TRBV7-2 to TRBJ2-2, with D perhaps assigned TRBD1 or TRBD2 (5 bases each). The ends were cut back, 6 bases at V and 4 bases at J, with 12 bases in the middle. From germline, CDR1 is SGHTA and CDR2 FQGNSA. The CDR3 spans 14 residues. The CDR3 coding sequence is TGTGCCAGCAGTTGGGACCCTTCCACCGGGGAGCTGTTTTTT. Its protein product is CASSWDPSTGELFF.

The rearrangement joins TRBV18 to TRBJ1-2; D perhaps matches TRBD1 (5 bases). The CDR3 length is 14 residues. V was clipped by 4 bases and J by 2 bases, with 11 bases between them. Per the germline V gene, CDR1 is KGHSH and CDR2 is LQKENI. As DNA, the CDR3 is TGTGCCAGCTCACAACACCAGGGAAACTATGGCTACACCTTC. Translating it yields CASSQHQGNYGYTF.

This clone has just one count. The genes are TRBV6-5 and TRBJ2-3; D is unclear. The CDR3 has 14 amino acids. Germline V gene lookup returns CDR1 MNHEY and CDR2 SVGAGI. Trimming stripped 5 bases from V and 0 bases from J, with 9 bases between. This CDR3 is CASSRGDSTDTQYF. CDR3 nucleotide sequence: TGTGCCAGCAGTCGAGGAGACAGCACAGATACGCAGTATTTT.

The rearrangement joins TRBV5-6 to TRBJ1-6; 8 nucleotides align to TRBD1. Unmatched junction bases numbered 5, after V lost 2 bases and J lost 10 bases. Per germline, CDR1 SGHDT and CDR2 YYEEEE. The CDR3 consists of 14 residues. This chain's CDR3 is CASSFQTGDSPLHF. The CDR3 DNA is TGTGCCAGCAGCTTCCAGACAGGGGACTCACCCCTCCACTTT.

This CDR3 is CASSLGPRAGSYGYTF. The CDR3 DNA sequence: TGTGCCAGCAGCTTGGGCCCTAGGGCAGGGTCCTATGGCTACACCTTC. This sequence joins TRBV5-5 and TRBJ1-2; possible D gene TRBD1, 5 bases. Trimming took off 0 bases at V and 4 bases at J, with 16 bases between the two ends. From germline, CDR1 is SGHKS and CDR2 YYEKEE (reference sequence). The CDR3 spans 16 residues.

The gene calls are TRBV7-3 and TRBJ2-1; D possibly corresponds to TRBD2 (5 bases). The germline V gene encodes CDR1 SGHTA and CDR2 FQGTGA. The CDR3 runs 16 residues. Deletions cut 5 bases from V and 0 bases from J, with 14 bases between. The CDR3 nucleotides read TGTGCCAGCAGCCCCCATCAGCGGAGCTCCTACAATGAGCAGTTCTTC. This sequence encodes CASSPHQRSSYNEQFF.

V usage is TRBV18 and J usage is TRBJ2-1; D is ambiguous. The ends were cut back, 3 bases at V and 2 bases at J, with 11 bases in the middle. CDR3 length: 15 residues. Per the germline V gene, CDR1 is KGHSH and CDR2 is LQKENI. CDR3 DNA: TGTGCCAGCTCACCCCTCGTTGGACCCTACAATGAGCAGTTCTTC. This codes for CASSPLVGPYNEQFF.

J is TRBJ1-2 and V is TRBV10-3; a possible D gene is TRBD1 (6 bases). Germline V gene lookup returns CDR1 ENHRY and CDR2 SYGVKD. The germline V and J ends were trimmed by 2 bases and 12 bases, with 16 bases remaining between them. The CDR3 is made up of 13 amino acids. Here the CDR3 reads CAISEPLRHRDTF. CDR3 DNA sequence: TGTGCCATCAGTGAGCCCCTCCGACACAGGGACACCTTC.

This clone has just one count. The chain uses TRBV29-1 and TRBJ2-2, with D perhaps matching TRBD2 (5 bases). The germline gives CDR1 SQVTM, CDR2 ANQGSEA. This CDR3 region has 15 residues. Trimming removed 4 bases from V and 0 bases from J, with 12 bases in between. CDR3: CSVGSSGANTGELFF. The CDR3 region has the DNA TGCAGCGTTGGCTCCAGCGGAGCGAACACCGGGGAGCTGTTTTTT.

V usage is TRBV27 and J usage is TRBJ2-1, with D possibly TRBD2 on 5 matching bases. The germline V gene has CDR1 MNHEY and CDR2 SMNVEV (reference sequence). The length of the CDR3 is 15 residues. V shed 4 bases and J shed 2 bases, with 12 bases lying between them. The CDR3 here is CASSSRRGTYNEQFF. As DNA, the CDR3 is TGTGCCAGCAGTTCTCGGAGAGGGACCTACAATGAGCAGTTCTTC.

This clone was seen only a few times. This chain connects TRBV5-6 to TRBJ2-5; 10 nucleotides align to TRBD1. The CDR3 covers 16 residues. CDR1 is SGHDT, CDR2 YYEEEE, per germline. The J segment lost 1 base and the V segment lost 2 bases, leaving 5 bases of the junction unmatched. CDR3 loop: CASSFKGQGIQETQYF. The CDR3 DNA sequence: TGTGCCAGCAGCTTTAAGGGACAGGGGATCCAAGAGACCCAGTACTTC.

This sequence joins TRBV7-9 and TRBJ2-6; D unclear. Germline V gene sequence: CDR1 SEHNR, CDR2 FQNEAQ (reference sequence). Trimming took 5 bases from V and 0 from J, leaving 20 bases between them. The CDR3 runs to 19 residues. The CDR3 DNA reads as TGTGCCAGCAGCCAACGATTAAGAGGACGGTACTCTGGGGCCAACGTCCTGACTTTC. This encodes CASSQRLRGRYSGANVLTF.

The chain recombines TRBV29-1 with TRBJ2-3, with TRBD1 matching 10 bases. J gave up 2 bases and V 8 bases, and 7 bases lay outside the gene matches. CDR1 is SQVTM, CDR2 ANQGSEA, per germline. This CDR3 region has 14 residues. In DNA form, the CDR3 reads TGCAGCTTTGTGGGGACAGGGGTCACAGATACGCAGTATTTT. Translation gives CSFVGTGVTDTQYF.

By proportion, this clone is medium-sized (0.01 to 0.1%). This chain uses TRBV2 with TRBJ1-1; 8 nucleotides match TRBD1. Germline values: CDR1 SNHLY, CDR2 FYNNEI. This CDR3 region has 17 residues. V lost 3 bases, J lost 1 base, and 10 bases stayed unmatched. The CDR3 nucleotides are TGTGCCAGCAGTGATGGCAGGGGGCGCGACTGGAACACTGAAGCTTTCTTT. Protein sequence: CASSDGRGRDWNTEAFF.

The V and J genes are TRBV6-5 and TRBJ2-2; TRBD2 might be the D (6 bases). V dropped 2 bases and J dropped 6 bases, with 10 bases sitting between them. In germline, CDR1 is MNHEY, CDR2 SVGAGI. The CDR3 runs to 14 residues. CDR3 nucleotides: TGTGCCAGCAGTTACGGAGGGCGATCCGGGGAGCTGTTTTTT. It encodes CASSYGGRSGELFF.

The genes are TRBV18 and TRBJ2-7; 9 bases align to TRBD1. Germline CDR1 and CDR2: KGHSH and LQKENI. The CDR3 extends over 16 amino acids. The J segment lost 5 bases and the V segment lost 5 bases, leaving 13 bases of the junction unmatched. This CDR3 reads CASSIYPGQGSHEQYF. The CDR3 coding sequence is TGTGCCAGCTCAATATATCCGGGACAGGGTTCCCACGAGCAGTACTTC.

V is TRBV3-1 (or the pseudogene TRBV3-2) and J is TRBJ1-1; maybe TRBD1 (5 bases). V lost 0 bases to trimming and J lost 9 bases, with 11 bases between them. Germline V gene data show CDR1 as LGHDT and CDR2 as YNNKEL (reference sequence). The CDR3 spans 13 residues. The CDR3: CASSQEFGTKAFF. CDR3 sequence (DNA): TGTGCCAGCAGCCAAGAGTTTGGGACCAAAGCTTTCTTT.

This clone came up once. J is TRBJ2-7 and V is TRBV27; 8 bases are shared with TRBD1. V lost 6 bases to trimming and J lost 3 bases; unmatched junction nucleotides: 4. Germline V lookup: CDR1 MNHEY, CDR2 SMNVEV (reference sequence). The CDR3 sequence is 13 residues long. The CDR3 sequence is CASSRGQGYEQYF. The CDR3 DNA is TGTGCCAGCAGCCGCGGACAGGGCTACGAGCAGTACTTC.

This clone appeared once. The chain uses TRBV20-1 and TRBJ1-2; no reliable D call. Per germline, CDR1 DFQATT and CDR2 SNEGSKA (reference sequence). Deletions cut 3 bases from V and 6 bases from J, with 17 bases between. The CDR3 is 14 residues long. CDR3 region: CSASRIGRAHGYTF. For the CDR3, the DNA is TGCAGTGCTAGTCGCATAGGACGGGCCCATGGCTACACCTTC.

The chain uses TRBV4-3 and TRBJ2-1, with 14 bases lining up with TRBD2. V was clipped by 4 bases and J by 6 bases; unmatched bases: 2. The CDR3 runs 15 residues. CDR1 and CDR2 (germline): LGHNA, YSLEER. The CDR3 DNA sequence: TGCGCCAGCAGCCGGGGACTAGCGGGGGCCAATGAGCAGTTCTTC. Translating it yields CASSRGLAGANEQFF.

J is TRBJ1-1 and V is TRBV6-5; 8 positions agree with TRBD1. V lost 8 bases, J lost 3 bases, and 11 bases stayed unmatched. This CDR3 comprises 15 residues. Germline V lookup: CDR1 MNHEY, CDR2 SVGAGI. The CDR3 DNA follows: TGTGCCAGCGAGGGATCTTGGACAGGGCACACTGAAGCTTTCTTT. Protein product: CASEGSWTGHTEAFF.

The chain has TRBV5-1 and TRBJ2-2, with a weak D call TRBD1 (5 bases). There are 14 residues in the CDR3. V lost 2 bases and J 4 bases, leaving 9 bases between the germline ends. Germline V gene sequence: CDR1 SGHRS, CDR2 YFSETQ. CDR3 in amino acids: CASSFQGSTGELFF. CDR3 DNA sequence: TGCGCCAGCAGCTTTCAGGGCAGCACCGGGGAGCTGTTTTTT.

The V and J genes are TRBV7-9 and TRBJ2-5, with no clear D. V shed 4 bases and J shed 1 base, with 13 bases lying between them. The CDR3 sequence is 15 residues long. CDR1 and CDR2 from the germline V gene are SEHNR and FQNEAQ (reference sequence). CDR3 bases: TGTGCCAGCAGCTCGCAATCACAGTTCCAAGAGACCCAGTACTTC. It encodes CASSSQSQFQETQYF. Full variable domain (outside the CDR3, taken from reference TRBV7-9 and TRBJ2-5): DTGVSQNPRHKITKRGQNVTFRCDPISEHNRLYWYRQTLGQGPEFLTYFQNEAQLEKSRLLSDRFSAERPKGSFSTLEIQRTEQGDSAMYLCASSSQSQFQETQYFGPGTRLLVL.

V usage is TRBV11-1 and J usage is TRBJ1-3, with a tentative D call TRBD1 (5 bases). With 2 bases removed from V and 6 bases from J, the gap between germline ends came to 14 bases. The germline V gene encodes CDR1 SGHAT and CDR2 FQDESV (reference sequence). The CDR3 is made up of 15 amino acids. The CDR3 DNA reads TGTGCCAGCAGCTTATCCGCAGGGTCCGTAAACACCATATATTTT. This sequence encodes CASSLSAGSVNTIYF.

The chain employs TRBV11-3 and TRBJ2-3; D not certain. There are 15 residues in the CDR3. Trimming stripped 1 base from V and 4 bases from J, with 12 bases between. Germline V gene sequence: CDR1 SGHNT, CDR2 YENEEA. Here the CDR3 DNA reads TGTGCCAGCAGCTTAGGCTTGTCGGTAGCAGATACGCAGTATTTT. It is translated as CASSLGLSVADTQYF.

The chain employs TRBV3-1 (or the pseudogene TRBV3-2) and TRBJ2-5; 10 bases match TRBD2. Germline V gene sequence: CDR1 LGHDT, CDR2 YNNKEL (reference sequence). V shed 4 bases and J 1 base; nucleotides not matched to a gene: 0. The CDR3 is made up of 14 amino acids. The CDR3 region is CASSLAGGQETQYF. For the CDR3, the DNA is TGTGCCAGCAGCCTAGCGGGAGGCCAAGAGACCCAGTACTTC.